These 14 T cell receptor beta chains originate from one sample sequenced in a study of naive CD8 T cells in extremely preterm neonates. Repertoires were generated with immunoSEQ multiplex PCR, while TCRdb's copy carries only in-frame clones and drops some. The sample records 4,000 to 6,000 clones, almost 98% being singletons. Deliveries were elective term cesareans at roughly 35-42 weeks, with no labor or membrane rupture. The source material was naive CD8+ T cells from cord blood. Receptors were obtained from a newborn in good health.

V is TRBV28 and J is TRBJ1-1; D unresolved. Germline assignment: CDR1 MDHEN and CDR2 SYDVKM. Trimming removed 5 bases at V and 0 bases at J, with 13 bases between. There are 15 residues in the CDR3. In DNA form, the CDR3 reads TGTGCCAGCAGTAGCCTTGGGGAGATGAACACTGAAGCTTTCTTT. The encoded protein is CASSSLGEMNTEAFF.

The chain couples TRBV6-5 to TRBJ2-7, with 8 bases that match TRBD1. This CDR3 contains 14 residues. With 2 bases clipped from V and 3 bases from J, the junction kept 3 bases outside the gene matches. Germline V lookup: CDR1 MNHEY, CDR2 SVGAGI. The CDR3 spells CASSYGQGYYEQYF. CDR3 coding DNA: TGTGCCAGCAGTTACGGACAGGGCTACTACGAGCAGTACTTC.

The gene calls are TRBV30 and TRBJ2-7; 8 bases map to TRBD1. The ends lost 1 base at V and 3 bases at J; junction bases unmatched: 2. Germline CDR1 GTSNPN, CDR2 SVGIG (reference sequence). This CDR3 comprises 13 residues. The CDR3 reads CAWSAGQGYEQYF. In DNA form, the CDR3 reads TGTGCCTGGAGTGCTGGACAGGGCTACGAGCAGTACTTC.

The J gene is TRBJ2-5, the V gene TRBV5-5; 9 bases map to TRBD2. This CDR3 region has 17 residues. The trim removed 0 bases at V and 5 bases at J, leaving 11 bases unmatched. CDR1 SGHKS and CDR2 YYEKEE come from the germline V gene (reference sequence). DNA for the CDR3: TGTGCCAGCAGCTTGGGGGGTAGCGGGAGTTTGTGGGAGACCCAGTACTTC. Translating gives CASSLGGSGSLWETQYF.

V and J are TRBV28 and TRBJ1-1, with 8 bases fitting TRBD1. CDR1 and CDR2 (germline): MDHEN, SYDVKM. V trimming: 6 bases; J trimming: 0 bases; junction bases outside the gene matches: 15. CDR3 size: 18 residues. CDR3 sequence reads: CASSRPGQGAFMNTEAFF. The CDR3 nucleotides are TGTGCCAGCAGCCGCCCTGGGCAGGGGGCTTTCATGAACACTGAAGCTTTCTTT.

V usage is TRBV4-1 and J usage is TRBJ2-2; 10 nucleotides match TRBD1. This CDR3 region has 16 residues. From germline, CDR1 is MGHRA and CDR2 YSYEKL. Trimming took 1 base from V and 4 from J; bases not matched to a gene: 3. For the CDR3, the DNA is TGCGCCAGCAGCCAAGGACGGACAGGGGGCACCGGGGAGCTGTTTTTT. Translating gives CASSQGRTGGTGELFF.

This sequence joins TRBV7-2 and TRBJ1-4; 9 nucleotides match TRBD1. This CDR3 is built from 15 residues. J was trimmed by 7 bases and V by 5 bases; bases with no gene match: 8. Germline-derived CDR1 and CDR2 are SGHTA and FQGNSA. The CDR3 loop is CASSLTRTGVEKLFF. The CDR3 coding sequence is TGTGCCAGCAGCCTAACGCGGACAGGGGTTGAAAAACTGTTTTTT.

This sequence joins TRBV5-1 and TRBJ2-7; 9 bases agree with TRBD1. The germline V gene encodes CDR1 SGHRS and CDR2 YFSETQ. This CDR3 has 14 amino acids. With 5 bases clipped from V and 3 bases from J, the junction kept 6 bases outside the gene matches. The CDR3 DNA reads as TGCGCCAGCAGTTTCCGGGACAGGGACTACGAGCAGTACTTC. This sequence encodes CASSFRDRDYEQYF.

This rearrangement joins TRBV27 to TRBJ2-2; 14 nucleotides match TRBD2. The V gene's germline CDR1 is MNHEY and CDR2 SMNVEV (reference sequence). Trimming at V came to 0 bases and at J to 6 bases, leaving 0 bases not matched to a gene. The CDR3 is 16 amino acids. CDR3 region: CASSLSGLAGAGELFF. Here the CDR3 DNA reads TGTGCCAGCAGTTTATCGGGACTAGCGGGAGCCGGGGAGCTGTTTTTT.

V is TRBV9 and J is TRBJ1-5; TRBD1 agrees at 7 bases. This CDR3 has 15 amino acids. CDR1 and CDR2 from the germline V gene are SGDLS and YYNGEE. The J segment lost 2 bases and the V segment lost 5 bases, leaving 7 bases of the junction unmatched. The CDR3 protein is CASSPGGSGNQPQHF. The CDR3, as DNA: TGTGCCAGCAGTCCAGGGGGATCTGGCAATCAGCCCCAGCATTTT.

The rearrangement links TRBV11-3 to TRBJ2-2; the match to TRBD2 covers 12 bases. The germline gives CDR1 SGHNT, CDR2 YENEEA. CDR3 size: 18 residues. V lost 0 bases, J lost 3 bases, and 5 bases stayed unmatched. CDR3 protein: CASSLEFGLAGHTGELFF. CDR3 sequence (DNA): TGTGCCAGCAGCTTAGAGTTTGGACTAGCGGGGCACACCGGGGAGCTGTTTTTT.

The chain has TRBV2 and TRBJ1-2; D is perhaps TRBD1 (6 bases). The CDR3 has 14 amino acids. In germline, CDR1 is SNHLY, CDR2 FYNNEI. V shed 9 bases and J shed 2 bases, with 16 bases lying between them. The CDR3 reads CARRGGRANYGYTF. CDR3 bases: TGTGCCAGAAGGGGGGGGCGGGCCAACTATGGCTACACCTTC.

V gene TRBV9 combines with J gene TRBJ2-3; 10 nucleotides align to TRBD2. This CDR3 is built from 15 residues. J gave up 2 bases and V 2 bases, and 2 bases lay outside the gene matches. Germline CDR1 and CDR2: SGDLS and YYNGEE. This chain's CDR3 is CASSVGLADTDTQYF. The CDR3 coding sequence is TGTGCCAGCAGCGTTGGACTAGCGGACACAGATACGCAGTATTTT.

This chain connects TRBV4-1 to TRBJ2-1; 12 positions match TRBD2. V lost 0 bases and J lost 4; bases outside the gene matches: 7. The CDR3 is 18 amino acids. CDR1 MGHRA and CDR2 YSYEKL come from the germline V gene. In DNA form, the CDR3 reads TGCGCCAGCAGCCAAGATCCCCCGACTAGCGGGAGTTACAATGAGCAGTTCTTC. Translated, it gives CASSQDPPTSGSYNEQFF.